A selection of T cell receptor beta chains follows, all from one sample in a study of blood T cell repertoires in COVID-19. Profiled with immunoSEQ multiplex PCR; TCRdb holds only in-frame clones, not every one. The sample contains more than 200,000 clones, around four fifths of which appear only once. Specimen: peripheral blood. All receptors derive from an elderly woman with COVID-19, enrolled during active disease. CDR3s include the opening cysteine and the closing phenylalanine or tryptophan. A D gene is named only where the DNA matches it firmly. Clone size appears in some rows only: once, few, many, or a class for an expanded clone.

abundance	v_gene	d_gene	j_gene	CDR3nt	CDR3aa
once	TRBV5-6	TRBD2	TRBJ2-6	TGTGCCAGCAACTTAGCGGGGACTGGGGCCAACGTCCTGACTTTC	CASNLAGTGANVLTF
-	TRBV28	TRBD2	TRBJ2-2	TGTGCCAGCAGACGGGGGGGCGGAAACACCGGGGAGCTGTTTTTT	CASRRGGGNTGELFF
-	TRBV5-4	-	TRBJ1-3	TGTGCCAGCAGCGGCGGGACTCCTGGAAACACCATATATTTT	CASSGGTPGNTIYF
-	TRBV28	-	TRBJ1-3	TGTGCCAGCAGTTTAAACCCCGAGGGTGGAAACACCATATATTTT	CASSLNPEGGNTIYF
-	TRBV5-8	-	TRBJ1-1	TGTGCCAGCAGACGTTTCCAGGTGAACACTGAAGCTTTCTTT	CASRRFQVNTEAFF
few	TRBV3-1/TRBV3-2	TRBD1	TRBJ1-1	TGTGCCAGCAGCCAAGGACAGGGAAGGAAAACGAGGACTGAAGCTTTCTTT	CASSQGQGRKTRTEAFF
-	TRBV3-1/TRBV3-2	-	TRBJ1-3	TGTGCCAGCAGCCAGCAGGGAAACGGAAACACCATATATTTT	CASSQQGNGNTIYF
once	TRBV5-4	TRBD2	TRBJ2-1	TGTGCCAGCACCGGACTAGCGGGTTCCTACAATGAGCAGTTCTTC	CASTGLAGSYNEQFF
-	TRBV3-1/TRBV3-2	TRBD2	TRBJ2-2	TGTGCCAGCAGTCGGACTAGCGGGGCGAACACCGGGGAGCTGTTTTTT	CASSRTSGANTGELFF
-	TRBV18	-	TRBJ1-5	TGTGCCAGCTCACCATCGGAGGGGAGGCCCCAGCATTTT	CASSPSEGRPQHF
-	TRBV6-5	-	TRBJ2-1	TGTGCCAGCAGGGAGACGGTCTCCTACAATGAGCAGTTCTTC	CASRETVSYNEQFF